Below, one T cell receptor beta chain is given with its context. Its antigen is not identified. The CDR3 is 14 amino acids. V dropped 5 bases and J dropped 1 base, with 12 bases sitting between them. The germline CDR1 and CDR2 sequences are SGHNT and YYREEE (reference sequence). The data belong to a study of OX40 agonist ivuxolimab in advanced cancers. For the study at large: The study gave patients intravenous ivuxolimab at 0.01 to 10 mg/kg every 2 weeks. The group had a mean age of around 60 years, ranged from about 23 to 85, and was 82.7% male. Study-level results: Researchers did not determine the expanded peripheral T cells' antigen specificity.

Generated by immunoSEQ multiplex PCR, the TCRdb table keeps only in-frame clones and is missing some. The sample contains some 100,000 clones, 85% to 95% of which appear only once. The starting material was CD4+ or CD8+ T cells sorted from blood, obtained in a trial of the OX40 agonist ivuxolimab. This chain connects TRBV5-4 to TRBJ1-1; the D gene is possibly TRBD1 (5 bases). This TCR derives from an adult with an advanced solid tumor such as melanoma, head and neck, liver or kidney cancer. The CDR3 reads CASRVTGGNTEAFF. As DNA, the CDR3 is TGTGCCAGCAGGGTGACGGGGGGGAACACTGAAGCTTTCTTT. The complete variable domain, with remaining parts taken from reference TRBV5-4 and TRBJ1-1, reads ETGVTQSPTHLIKTRGQQVTLRCSSQSGHNTVSWYQQALGQGPQFIFQYYREEENGRGNFPPRFSGLQFPNYSSELNVNALELDDSALYLCASRVTGGNTEAFFGQGTRLTVV.